This T cell receptor (beta chain) was captured in a study of regulatory T cells in long-lasting Graves disease. Regarding the study as a whole: Persistent disease showed a preference for TRBV28, TRBJ1-2 and TRBJ2-5.

Time point specified: newly diagnosed GD, antithyroid drugs for less than 3 months. Scientists built the TCR library using RNA that was extracted from PBMCs. EDTA tubes were used for drawing 8.5 to 9 milliliters of peripheral blood. Germline V lookup: CDR1 SGHTA, CDR2 FQGNSA. After removal of 2 bases from V and 2 bases from J, the junction contained 4 bases not matched to a gene. There are 15 residues in the CDR3. To make TCR beta libraries, researchers used iRepertoire HTBI primers and Arm-PCR of CDR3 regions. From the multiplex PCR reads, TCRdb called clonotypes with MiXCR, one entry per CDR3 protein. The table records hundreds of thousands of distinct CDR3 sequences, about 16% of them present only once. This clonotype was seen many times. The antigen remains unidentified. This same sample was also taken into another study, of T cells in Graves' hyperthyroidism and ophthalmopathy. That study adds: When ophthalmopathy did not progress within 18 months, Graves' hyperthyroidism was considered stable. Diagnosis relied on clinical symptoms, serum thyroxine and TRAb, thyroid ultrasound and orbital computed tomography.

The chain recombines TRBV7-2 with TRBJ2-7; 9 nucleotides line up with TRBD2. The starting material was peripheral blood mononuclear cells (PBMCs), obtained at new diagnosis, from a patient treated with antithyroid drugs. The receptor was derived from a young woman with Graves disease. In DNA form, the CDR3 reads TGTGCCAGCAGCTTAAGGGCGGGAGGGCCCTACGAGCAGTACTTC. This encodes CASSLRAGGPYEQYF.